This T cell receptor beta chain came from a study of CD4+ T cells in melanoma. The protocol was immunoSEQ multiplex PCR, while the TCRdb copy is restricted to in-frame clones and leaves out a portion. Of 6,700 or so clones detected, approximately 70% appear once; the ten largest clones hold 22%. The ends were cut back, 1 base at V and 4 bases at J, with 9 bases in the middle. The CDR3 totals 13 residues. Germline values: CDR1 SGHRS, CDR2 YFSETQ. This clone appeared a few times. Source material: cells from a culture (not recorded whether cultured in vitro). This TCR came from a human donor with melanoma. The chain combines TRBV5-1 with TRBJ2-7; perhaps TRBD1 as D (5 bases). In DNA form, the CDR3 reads TGCGCCAGCAGCTTGCAGGGTTCTTACGAGCAGTACTTC. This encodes CASSLQGSYEQYF. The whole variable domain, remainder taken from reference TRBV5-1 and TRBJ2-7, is KAGVTQTPRYLIKTRGQQVTLSCSPISGHRSVSWYQQTPGQGLQFLFEYFSETQRNKGNFPGRFSGRQFSNSRSEMNVSTLELGDSALYLCASSLQGSYEQYFGPGTRLTVT.